Detailed here is one T cell receptor beta chain. Assay: immunoSEQ multiplex PCR; the TCRdb copy retains only in-frame clones and omits some. Of tens of thousands of clones listed, roughly 94% are singletons. This entry comes from a study of control samples from healthy donors and cancer patients. CDR1 is ENHRY and CDR2 is SYGVKD in the germline V gene. The CDR3 runs to 16 residues. Trimming took 5 bases from V and 1 from J, leaving 15 bases between them. The sequencing sample was made of blood. The chain uses TRBV10-3 and TRBJ1-3; no clear D gene. The clonotype originates from a man aged 30 to 45 in good health. CDR3 residues: CAISPHGRGSGNTIYF. CDR3 DNA: TGTGCCATCAGTCCCCACGGGCGAGGGTCTGGAAACACCATATATTTT.